The clone carrying this TCR beta chain was seen repeatedly, ten times or more. This entry belongs to a study of molecular identifiers for immune sequencing clone quantification. Per germline, CDR1 SGDLS and CDR2 YYNGEE. The CDR3 consists of 19 residues. With V trimmed by 4 bases and J by 7 bases, 14 bases remained unmatched. In TCRdb, the PCR reads were re-called with MiXCR into one record per CDR3 protein. The table records fewer than 45,000 distinct CDR3 sequences, roughly 18% of them present only once. The receptor's source is a human donor in good health. Some libraries in this study had Jurkat cell RNA spiked in. The chain joins TRBV9 to TRBJ2-1; TRBD2 matches 16 bases. The specimen sequenced was naive CD8+ T cells from blood, with Jurkat cell RNA spiked in. Subset reported: FACS-sorted CD8+CD4-CCR7+CD45RA+ naive T cells. CDR3 in DNA: TGTGCCAGCAGCAACCCGGGACTAGCGGGAGGGCCCTCCGAGAATGAGCAGTTCTTC. Amino acid sequence: CASSNPGLAGGPSENEQFF.